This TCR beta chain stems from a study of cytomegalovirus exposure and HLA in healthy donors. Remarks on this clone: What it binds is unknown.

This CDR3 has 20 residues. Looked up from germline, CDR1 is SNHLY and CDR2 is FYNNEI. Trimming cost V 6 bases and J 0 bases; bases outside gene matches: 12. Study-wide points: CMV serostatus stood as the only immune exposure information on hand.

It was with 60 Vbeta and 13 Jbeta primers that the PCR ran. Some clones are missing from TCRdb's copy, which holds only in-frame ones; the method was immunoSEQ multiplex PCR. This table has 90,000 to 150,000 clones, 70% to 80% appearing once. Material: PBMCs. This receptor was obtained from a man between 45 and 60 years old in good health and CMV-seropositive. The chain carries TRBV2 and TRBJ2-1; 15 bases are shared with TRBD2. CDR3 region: CASSLIGLAGGSASYNEQFF. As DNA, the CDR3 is TGTGCCAGCAGCCTTATAGGACTAGCGGGAGGGTCGGCCTCCTACAATGAGCAGTTCTTC.